The rows below give T cell receptor beta chains drawn from one sample of a study of CD8+ T cells in alopecia areata. The method was immunoSEQ multiplex PCR; TCRdb's version includes in-frame clones alone and lacks a portion of them. This sample carries around 140,000 clones, roughly nine tenths of them seen once, and the ten largest clones take roughly an eighth. Specimen: CD8+ T cells sorted from blood, collected at week 4, from a patient treated with tofacitinib. The receptors shown here come from a human donor with alopecia areata. Each CDR3 is given without its conserved first and last residue. The order of the fields is J gene, V gene, clone size, CDR3 protein. Expanded clones get a size class; other rows say once, few or many, or leave the size out.

TRBJ2-2 TRBV30 once AWSDGGYTGELF
TRBJ2-7 TRBV5-4 - ASSSLGEEQY
TRBJ1-2 TRBV6-5 - ASSSVRDRHGYT
TRBJ2-7 TRBV7-9 - AFSDRVYEQY
TRBJ2-2 TRBV6-5 - ATRRVGSLAGELF
TRBJ2-7 TRBV4-1 - ASSQRDRAGYKQY
TRBJ2-2 TRBV19 - ASSIAGATGELF
TRBJ1-2 TRBV19 - ASTPTGLNGYT
TRBJ2-7 TRBV29-1 - SAQFRGSYEQY
TRBJ2-2 TRBV4-2 - ASSRALAGEANTGELF
TRBJ2-7 TRBV27 - ASSPPRVSMPAGYEQY
TRBJ2-1 TRBV29-1 few SVSGLAGYNEQF
TRBJ2-1 TRBV29-1 once SVEEEGSGYNEQF
TRBJ2-3 TRBV7-4 few ASICRATDTQY
TRBJ2-3 TRBV30 - AWSVGTDTQY
TRBJ2-7 TRBV5-1 - ASSLGGLEQY
TRBJ1-2 TRBV5-1 - ASRRLRGEHGYT
TRBJ2-7 TRBV7-2 - ASSSPGEQY
TRBJ1-4 TRBV5-4 - ASSLEGGGTEKLF
TRBJ2-7 TRBV5-1 - ASSGDLSYEQY
TRBJ2-1 TRBV29-1 - SVEDPKSSYNEQF
TRBJ2-1 TRBV5-6 - ASSTSREQF
TRBJ2-2 TRBV13 - ASSVQVPGELF
TRBJ1-2 TRBV4-1 once ASSQEQGANYGYT
TRBJ2-7 TRBV14 - ASSKELGGGSTYEQY
TRBJ2-1 TRBV5-1 - ASSFLAQGAYNEQF
TRBJ2-7 TRBV5-6 - ASSLDVSYEQY
TRBJ2-7 TRBV30 - ALGGTSYEQY
TRBJ2-5 TRBV30 - AWSDPNREGETQY
TRBJ1-5 TRBV15 - ATSADRGLGQPQH
TRBJ2-7 TRBV30 - AWSSGGYEQY
TRBJ2-1 TRBV4-2 - ASSQALSDSEQF
TRBJ1-1 TRBV19 once ASSSSVVEAF
TRBJ2-1 TRBV6-1 - ASSERGREIYNEQF
TRBJ1-1 TRBV7-6 - ASSRPGSEAF
TRBJ1-2 TRBV27 - ASSLSSYYGYT
TRBJ2-7 TRBV4-1 - ASSQNQGVYEQY
TRBJ2-4 TRBV27 - ASSSLSRGENIQY
TRBJ1-1 TRBV7-9 - ASSSRTDRTEAF
TRBJ2-1 TRBV5-4 - ASSPGSSEQF
TRBJ2-1 TRBV4-2 - ASRSMMRGAFYNEQF
TRBJ1-2 TRBV5-1 - ASSFSRDRASGYT
TRBJ2-1 TRBV25-1 - ASSERGLAGVEQF
TRBJ1-5 TRBV6-1 once ASINRDSNQPQH
TRBJ2-7 TRBV25-1 - ASSPRDAYYEQY
TRBJ2-5 TRBV7-9 few ASSQSAETQY
TRBJ2-1 TRBV25-1 - ASSERGLAGVEQF
TRBJ1-1 TRBV29-1 - SLSGENTEAF
TRBJ1-1 TRBV4-1 - ASSQDNADLVRGAF
TRBJ2-2 TRBV5-1 once ASSLATNTGELF
TRBJ2-7 TRBV5-1 - ASSLVRGLSDEQY